Detailed here is one TCR beta chain. Its antigen is unknown. V shed 10 bases and J shed 6 bases, with 23 bases lying between them. The CDR3 contains 15 residues. Germline assignment: CDR1 ENHRY and CDR2 SYGVKD. TCR beta VDJ and CDR3 profiling used genomic DNA as template. TCRdb passed the reads through MiXCR, listing each CDR3 protein once. The repertoire holds roughly 130,000 distinct CDR3 sequences, with around 50% as singletons. The data stem from a study of CD8+CD57+ T cells in acquired aplastic anemia. Overall study: Isolated CD4+ and CD8+ cells, once sorted, yielded DNA averaging roughly 3 ug. Healthy donor sequencing depth: 8.5 million to 10.8 million CD4+, roughly 11 million CD8+ reads. Overall study results and limits: Patients versus controls showed no significant CD8+ Simpson's diversity difference. Researchers report that some 31 CD8+ CDR3 sequences appeared in both patients and controls.

V gene TRBV10-3 combines with J gene TRBJ2-3; D tentatively reads TRBD1 or TRBD2 (6 bases each). The sample was sorted CD4+, CD8+, or CD8+CD57+ T cells (not recorded which) from PBMCs. This TCR came from a human donor in good health, serving as a control. CDR3 nucleotides: TGTGCCAGCAGCCGAGGGGGGACCTCCGGGGATACGCAGTATTTT. Protein sequence: CASSRGGTSGDTQYF.